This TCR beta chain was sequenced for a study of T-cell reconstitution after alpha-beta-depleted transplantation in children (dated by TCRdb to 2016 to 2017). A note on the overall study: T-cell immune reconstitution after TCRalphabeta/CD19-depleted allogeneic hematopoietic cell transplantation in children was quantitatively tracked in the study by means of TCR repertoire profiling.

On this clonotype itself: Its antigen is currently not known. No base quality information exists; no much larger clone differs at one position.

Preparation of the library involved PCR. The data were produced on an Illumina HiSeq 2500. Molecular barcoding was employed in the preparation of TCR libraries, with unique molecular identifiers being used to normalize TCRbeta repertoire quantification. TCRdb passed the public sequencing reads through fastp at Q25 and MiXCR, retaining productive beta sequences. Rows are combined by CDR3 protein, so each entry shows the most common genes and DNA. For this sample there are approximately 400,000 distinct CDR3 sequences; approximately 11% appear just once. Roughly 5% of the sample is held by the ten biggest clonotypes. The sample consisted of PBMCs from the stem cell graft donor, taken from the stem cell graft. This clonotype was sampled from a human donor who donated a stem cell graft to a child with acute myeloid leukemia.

The nucleotide sequence is given as TGTGCCACCAACGAAGGGGGGCAAGAGACCCAGTACTTC. Its amino acids are CATNEGGQETQYF. Rearrangement joined TRBV15 to TRBJ2-5; the D match is possibly TRBD1 or TRBD2, with 6 bases aligned in each. Inclusive of the bounding cysteine and phenylalanine, the CDR3 is 13 residues long. Of the read, only the CDR3 DNA is kept; its 39 bases are in frame from base 1. Deletion took 7 bases off V and 2 bases off J, with a span of 11 bases between the germline ends. The germline V gene encodes CDR1 LNHNV and CDR2 YYDKDF (reference sequence).